This TCR beta chain was sequenced in a study of blood T cells in healthy people across ages. Trimming took off 6 bases at V and 0 bases at J, with 12 bases between the two ends. The V gene's germline CDR1 is DFQATT and CDR2 SNEGSKA (reference sequence). This CDR3 has 13 residues. The use of a sample-barcoded 5' primer and a J-beta primer mix characterized a second PCR of roughly 7 to 11 cycles. Each CDR3 protein gets one entry after TCRdb re-called the 5' RACE reads with MiXCR. The profile shows about 1.8 million distinct CDR3 sequences, about 50% of them singletons. There were at least 5 micrograms of total RNA extracted from every sample.

This sequence joins TRBV20-1 and TRBJ2-7; possible D gene TRBD1, 6 bases. The sample was blood. The clonotype originates from a woman between 40 and 55 years old in good health. CDR3 region: CSAKTGSSYEQYF. The CDR3, as DNA: TGCAGTGCAAAGACAGGATCCTCCTACGAGCAGTACTTC.